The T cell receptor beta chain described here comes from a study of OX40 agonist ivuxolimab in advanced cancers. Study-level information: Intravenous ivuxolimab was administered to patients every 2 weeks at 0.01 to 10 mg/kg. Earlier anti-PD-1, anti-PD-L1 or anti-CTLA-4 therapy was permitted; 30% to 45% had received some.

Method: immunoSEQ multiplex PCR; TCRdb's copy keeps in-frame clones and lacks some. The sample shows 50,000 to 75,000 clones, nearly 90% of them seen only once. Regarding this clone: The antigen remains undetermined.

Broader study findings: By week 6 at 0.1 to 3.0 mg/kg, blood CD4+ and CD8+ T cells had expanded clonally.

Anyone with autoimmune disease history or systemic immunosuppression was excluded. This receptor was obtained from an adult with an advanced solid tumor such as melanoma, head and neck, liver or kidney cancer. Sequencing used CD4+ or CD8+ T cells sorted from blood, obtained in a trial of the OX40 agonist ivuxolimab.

This chain's CDR3 is CASSSRQGVGNTEAFF. CDR3 DNA sequence: TGTGCCAGCAGTTCACGACAGGGGGTAGGGAACACTGAAGCTTTCTTT. The chain links TRBV7-2 to TRBJ1-1; 9 bases match TRBD1. CDR1 and CDR2 from the germline V gene are SGHTA and FQGNSA. After removal of 6 bases from V and 1 base from J, the junction contained 9 bases not matched to a gene. This CDR3 has 16 residues.